The present T cell receptor beta chain was sequenced within a study of cytomegalovirus exposure and HLA in healthy donors. Looking at the study overall: A prior analysis found roughly 110 million unique TCR beta sequences from approximately 190 million T cells. General study findings and limits: The study found most TCR sequences rare, yet found some public TCRs in many donors.

CDR3 size: 16 residues. Germline loops: CDR1 MGHRA, CDR2 YSYEKL. The ends lost 5 bases at V and 3 bases at J; junction bases unmatched: 9. The primer mix had 60 Vbeta and 13 Jbeta primers. Sequencing was performed with immunoSEQ multiplex PCR; in TCRdb, only in-frame clones are kept and a portion is missing. The sample contains roughly 120,000 clones, more than 70% of which appear only once. Concerning this clone: Its antigen is not identified.

The sequenced sample was PBMCs. V is TRBV4-1 and J is TRBJ2-1; 8 nucleotides match TRBD1. The sequence was obtained from a man in his fifties or sixties in good health and CMV-seropositive. CDR3 sequence reads: CASSSTRDRSYNEQFF. CDR3 DNA sequence: TGCGCCAGCAGCTCCACCCGGGACAGGAGCTACAATGAGCAGTTCTTC.